This T cell receptor beta chain came from a study of identifying expanded T cells in peripheral blood. This CDR3 has 18 amino acids. The V gene end was trimmed by 5 bases and the J gene end by 1 base; junction bases not matched to a gene: 6. Per the germline V gene, CDR1 is SEHNR and CDR2 is FQNEAQ (reference sequence). TCRdb keeps only in-frame clones here, not all; method: immunoSEQ multiplex PCR. The table has approximately 120,000 clones, approximately 90% seen once. The origin of this receptor is a person aged 18 to 69 in good health. The chain uses TRBV7-9 and TRBJ2-6; TRBD1 agrees at 12 bases. Material: blood. The CDR3 is CASSPGGQGASGANVLTF. CDR3 sequence (DNA): TGTGCCAGCAGCCCCGGGGGACAGGGGGCGTCTGGGGCCAACGTCCTGACTTTC. The entire variable domain, with the rest obtained from reference TRBV7-9 and TRBJ2-6, is as follows: DTGVSQNPRHKITKRGQNVTFRCDPISEHNRLYWYRQTLGQGPEFLTYFQNEAQLEKSRLLSDRFSAERPKGSFSTLEIQRTEQGDSAMYLCASSPGGQGASGANVLTFGAGSRLTVL.